The 32 T cell receptor beta chains in this list originate from one sample, sequenced in a study of cytomegalovirus exposure and HLA in healthy donors. Both 60 Vbeta primers and 13 Jbeta primers went into the PCR. Using immunoSEQ multiplex PCR, the repertoire was profiled, and TCRdb retains in-frame clones only, with some absent. This sample has fewer than 100,000 clones, with approximately 76% found just once. Sequencing was performed on PBMCs. The receptors come from a middle-aged man in good health and CMV-seropositive.

The rearrangement uses TRBV5-1 and TRBJ1-2; 7 bases fit TRBD1. Looked up from germline, CDR1 is SGHRS and CDR2 is YFSETQ. The CDR3 runs to 14 residues. V lost 0 bases to trimming and J lost 6 bases; unmatched junction nucleotides: 5. In nucleotides, the CDR3 is TGCGCCAGCAGCTTGGCAGGGACAGCGAATGGCTACACCTTC. This sequence encodes CASSLAGTANGYTF.

The V and J genes are TRBV6-1 and TRBJ2-3; 7 bases are a match to TRBD1. The length of the CDR3 is 14 residues. Germline loops: CDR1 MNHNS, CDR2 SASEGT. V lost 9 bases, J lost 4 bases, and 10 bases stayed unmatched. DNA of the CDR3: TGTGCCAGTCGACAGGGATCCGATGCAGATACGCAGTATTTT. Translated: CASRQGSDADTQYF.

The J gene is TRBJ2-1, the V gene TRBV7-2, with 7 bases identical to TRBD1. Trimming cost V 6 bases and J 4 bases; bases outside gene matches: 9. The germline V gene encodes CDR1 SGHTA and CDR2 FQGNSA. This CDR3 has 15 amino acids. Here the CDR3 DNA reads TGTGCCAGCAGTTCTCCCGGGACAGAGTACAATGAGCAGTTCTTC. Its translation: CASSSPGTEYNEQFF.

This clone was recorded only once. The chain joins TRBV5-4 to TRBJ2-1, with TRBD1 identical over 9 bases. CDR1 SGHNT and CDR2 YYREEE come from the germline V gene (reference sequence). This CDR3 is 15 amino acids long. J lost 3 bases, V lost 3 bases, and 4 bases had no gene match. CDR3 bases: TGTGCCAGCAGCTCGGGACAGGGCCTCTACAATGAGCAGTTCTTC. As protein: CASSSGQGLYNEQFF.

This clone was seen only a few times. This sequence joins TRBV4-1 and TRBJ2-5; TRBD2 matches 10 bases. The V and J ends lost 6 bases and 4 bases, in that order; junction bases with no gene match: 2. Germline V lookup: CDR1 MGHRA, CDR2 YSYEKL. The CDR3 length is 13 residues. In DNA form, the CDR3 reads TGCGCCAGCAGTAGACTAGCGGGAGAGACCCAGTACTTC. Protein product: CASSRLAGETQYF.

The CDR3 loop reads CASSLTSGKLYEQYF. CDR3 nucleotide sequence: TGTGCCAGCAGTTTAACTAGCGGGAAGCTATACGAGCAGTACTTC. The chain recombines TRBV27 with TRBJ2-7; 10 nucleotides match TRBD2. The CDR3 is made up of 15 amino acids. Germline lookup yields CDR1 MNHEY and CDR2 SMNVEV (reference sequence). The junction had 5 bases not matched to a gene; V was cut back by 2 bases and J by 4 bases.

This chain uses TRBV7-6 with TRBJ2-7, with TRBD2 matching over 7 bases. Per germline, CDR1 SGHVS and CDR2 FNYEAQ. The CDR3 runs 14 residues. V was pared by 5 bases and J by 6 bases, with 10 bases of the junction left unmatched. As DNA, the CDR3 is TGTGCCAGCAGCCAAATGGGAGGGACCGGCGAGCAGTACTTC. This gives the protein CASSQMGGTGEQYF.

The chain has TRBV7-3 and TRBJ2-2, with 7 bases fitting TRBD2. From germline, CDR1 is SGHTA and CDR2 FQGTGA. The CDR3 has 15 amino acids. J was trimmed by 0 bases and V by 6 bases; bases with no gene match: 4. The CDR3 DNA is TGTGCCAGCAGTCCCGGGGGGACGAACACCGGGGAGCTGTTTTTT. Its protein product is CASSPGGTNTGELFF. Looking up the rest from reference TRBV7-3 and TRBJ2-2 gives the full variable domain: GAGVSQTPSNKVTEKGKYVELRCDPISGHTALYWYRQSLGQGPEFLIYFQGTGAADDSGLPNDRFFAVRPEGSVSTLKIQRTERGDSAVYLCASSPGGTNTGELFFGEGSRLTVL.

The chain combines TRBV11-2 with TRBJ2-3, with 9 bases lining up with TRBD2. The CDR3 length is 18 residues. CDR1 and CDR2 from the germline V gene are SGHAT and FQNNGV. Trimming cost V 2 bases and J 1 base; bases outside gene matches: 10. Written as DNA, the CDR3 is TGTGCCAGCAGCTTAACCGTTTTGGCGGGAGGGGGCACAGATACGCAGTATTTT. This encodes CASSLTVLAGGGTDTQYF.

The V call is TRBV7-9, the J call TRBJ1-5; TRBD1 might be the D (6 bases). V shed 1 base and J shed 4 bases, with 11 bases lying between them. Germline CDR1 and CDR2: SEHNR and FQNEAQ (reference sequence). CDR3 length equals 15 residues. CDR3 DNA sequence: TGTGCCAGCAGCTTAGAGGCCAGGGGTAATCAGCCCCAGCATTTT. It is translated as CASSLEARGNQPQHF.

This clone was counted once. The chain recombines TRBV27 with TRBJ1-1; 9 bases fit TRBD1. The V gene's germline CDR1 is MNHEY and CDR2 SMNVEV (reference sequence). The V segment lost 5 bases and the J segment 7 bases; nucleotides outside the gene matches: 8. The CDR3 consists of 14 residues. CDR3: CASSARDRAFEAFF. CDR3 nucleotides: TGTGCCAGCAGTGCGCGGGACAGGGCCTTTGAAGCTTTCTTT.

This clone came up a few times. The gene calls are TRBV7-2 and TRBJ2-2, with 9 nucleotides matching TRBD2. The CDR3 consists of 19 residues. Looked up from germline, CDR1 is SGHTA and CDR2 is FQGNSA. V lost 1 base and J lost 1; bases outside the gene matches: 10. The CDR3 DNA sequence: TGTGCCAGCAGCTTAGGGCTAGCGGGACTATTCGGGAACACCGGGGAGCTGTTTTTT. It specifies CASSLGLAGLFGNTGELFF.

The chain carries TRBV6-5 and TRBJ1-1, with 7 bases identical to TRBD1. The CDR3 length is 14 residues. V shed 2 bases, J shed 3 bases, and the junction held 3 bases outside the gene matches. The germline V gene encodes CDR1 MNHEY and CDR2 SVGAGI. DNA for the CDR3: TGTGCCAGCAGTTACATCAGGGGGGACACTGAAGCTTTCTTT. Residues: CASSYIRGDTEAFF.

The V call is TRBV5-5, the J call TRBJ1-4; 7 nucleotides match TRBD1. The J segment lost 7 bases and the V segment lost 4 bases, leaving 7 bases of the junction unmatched. The CDR3 is 14 amino acids. The germline V gene has CDR1 SGHKS and CDR2 YYEKEE (reference sequence). Written as DNA, the CDR3 is TGTGCCAGCAGCCTACAGGGGTTGGTTGAAAAACTGTTTTTT. Translated, it gives CASSLQGLVEKLFF.

The chain is built from TRBV7-9 and TRBJ2-7; D gene uncertain. Between the trimmed V and J ends, which lost 5 bases and 3 bases, there was a span of 5 bases. Looked up from germline, CDR1 is SEHNR and CDR2 is FQNEAQ (reference sequence). The CDR3 loop spans 11 amino acids. The DNA for the CDR3 is TGTGCCAGCAGCCCCAACTACGAGCAGTACTTC. Its translation: CASSPNYEQYF.

The rearrangement links TRBV15 to TRBJ2-5; 7 bases agree with TRBD1. The V gene's germline CDR1 is LNHNV and CDR2 YYDKDF (reference sequence). CDR3 length: 16 amino acids. Unmatched junction bases numbered 11, after V lost 0 bases and J lost 7 bases. The CDR3 sequence is CATSRDPTGRSGTQYF. The CDR3 DNA follows: TGTGCCACCAGCAGAGATCCGACAGGGAGATCGGGGACCCAGTACTTC.

The rearrangement joins TRBV4-1 to TRBJ2-7; TRBD1 agrees at 7 bases. This CDR3 spans 16 amino acids. After removal of 5 bases from V and 2 bases from J, the junction contained 12 bases not matched to a gene. Germline-derived CDR1 and CDR2 are MGHRA and YSYEKL. CDR3 sequence reads: CASSGPGQRTPYEQYF. The CDR3 DNA reads TGCGCCAGCAGCGGACCGGGACAGAGGACCCCCTACGAGCAGTACTTC.

The J gene is TRBJ2-3, the V gene TRBV7-2; 7 bases agree with TRBD2. This CDR3 is 17 amino acids long. Per germline, CDR1 SGHTA and CDR2 FQGNSA. After removal of 9 bases from V and 1 base from J, the junction contained 16 bases not matched to a gene. CDR3 region: CASGRGGGPGGTDTQYF. The DNA of the CDR3 is TGTGCCAGTGGGCGCGGGGGAGGACCGGGCGGCACAGATACGCAGTATTTT.

V usage is TRBV10-2 and J usage is TRBJ2-2; 7 nucleotides agree with TRBD1. Germline CDR1 WSHSY, CDR2 SAAADI. This CDR3 region has 14 residues. Trimming at V came to 10 bases and at J to 3 bases, leaving 8 bases not matched to a gene. CDR3 bases: TGCGCCACCAGAGAGGGGGCGGACACCGGGGAGCTGTTTTTT. Translated: CATREGADTGELFF.

A note on this clone: The junction departs from the called germline gene at one end, perhaps through a read error. CDR3 region: CASTLSGSTDTQYF. For the CDR3, the DNA is TGTGCCAGCACCTTAAGCGGGTCCACAGATACGCAGTATTTT. This chain uses TRBV11-1 with TRBJ2-3; D is possibly TRBD2 (6 bases). CDR3 length equals 14 residues. CDR1 and CDR2 (germline): SGHAT, FQDESV (reference sequence).

This clone has more than one count but fewer than ten. The rearrangement uses TRBV9 and TRBJ2-3; the match to TRBD2 covers 15 bases. Per germline, CDR1 SGDLS and CDR2 YYNGEE. The CDR3 totals 18 residues. V was clipped by 0 bases and J by 4 bases; unmatched bases: 6. CDR3 loop: CASSVGGTSGGRSDTQYF. CDR3 coding DNA: TGTGCCAGCAGCGTAGGTGGGACTAGCGGGGGGCGCTCAGATACGCAGTATTTT.

V is TRBV19 and J is TRBJ1-5, with 7 bases lining up with TRBD1. The J segment lost 7 bases and the V segment lost 3 bases, leaving 9 bases of the junction unmatched. CDR1 LNHDA and CDR2 SQIVND come from the germline V gene (reference sequence). The CDR3 runs 15 residues. CDR3 DNA sequence: TGTGCCAGTAGTATGGAACAGGGGTCGCGGCAGCCCCAGCATTTT. Amino acid sequence: CASSMEQGSRQPQHF.

The genes are TRBV6-1 and TRBJ2-4; 9 positions match TRBD1. The J segment lost 7 bases and the V segment lost 1 base, leaving 11 bases of the junction unmatched. The CDR3 totals 17 residues. Per the germline V gene, CDR1 is MNHNS and CDR2 is SASEGT. CDR3 bases: TGTGCCAGCAGTGAAGGGACAGGGGCCCAAGTGGGTAACATTCAGTACTTC. It translates to CASSEGTGAQVGNIQYF.

In its sample, this clone was seen a few times. The same CDR3 arises from other DNA sequences in this sample as well. The chain combines TRBV11-3 with TRBJ2-1; D perhaps matches TRBD2 (5 bases). CDR1 and CDR2 (germline): SGHNT, YENEEA. The length of the CDR3 is 15 residues. Trimming shortened V by 0 bases and J by 3 bases, and 9 bases separated the two germline ends. The CDR3 loop is CASSLEASSYNEQFF. The CDR3 bases are TGTGCCAGCAGCTTAGAGGCTAGCAGCTACAATGAGCAGTTCTTC.

The chain uses TRBV18 and TRBJ2-2, with TRBD2 as a possible D gene (6 bases). The CDR3 runs 16 residues. Trimming removed 0 bases from V and 4 bases from J, with 12 bases in between. Germline lookup yields CDR1 KGHSH and CDR2 LQKENI. CDR3 residues: CASSPPYGGGTGELFF. The CDR3 region has the DNA TGTGCCAGCTCACCACCGTACGGGGGAGGCACCGGGGAGCTGTTTTTT.

The V and J genes are TRBV9 and TRBJ2-5; 11 bases align to TRBD1. Germline V gene lookup returns CDR1 SGDLS and CDR2 YYNGEE. Trimming removed 3 bases from V and 1 base from J; junction bases left unmatched: 2. This CDR3 is 15 amino acids long. The DNA of the CDR3 is TGTGCCAGCAGCGCAGGGACAGGGGGCCAAGAGACCCAGTACTTC. Residues: CASSAGTGGQETQYF.

The chain recombines TRBV4-1 with TRBJ2-3; the D gene is possibly TRBD2 (6 bases). The ends were cut back, 4 bases at V and 0 bases at J, with 14 bases in the middle. This CDR3 is 16 amino acids long. The germline CDR1 and CDR2 sequences are MGHRA and YSYEKL. The CDR3 loop reads CASSLPPAGSTDTQYF. CDR3 nucleotides: TGCGCCAGCAGCCTCCCCCCGGCGGGGAGCACAGATACGCAGTATTTT.

The sample holds one count of this clone. The rearrangement links TRBV7-9 to TRBJ1-4; TRBD1 matches 8 bases. Per germline, CDR1 SEHNR and CDR2 FQNEAQ (reference sequence). V trimming: 5 bases; J trimming: 4 bases; junction bases outside the gene matches: 3. This CDR3 has 14 residues. The CDR3 region has the DNA TGTGCCAGCAGCCTACAGGGGGATAATGAAAAACTGTTTTTT. Its protein product is CASSLQGDNEKLFF.

The rearrangement uses TRBV2 and TRBJ2-7; 9 bases agree with TRBD2. The germline V gene has CDR1 SNHLY and CDR2 FYNNEI. The CDR3 has 14 amino acids. J lost 6 bases, V lost 1 base, and 4 bases had no gene match. Here the CDR3 DNA reads TGTGCCAGCAGTGAAGTTAGCGGGAGAAGCGAGCAGTACTTC. Its protein product is CASSEVSGRSEQYF.

The chain carries TRBV21-1 and TRBJ2-5; the table gives TRBD2 as D, unverified against the DNA. TRBV21-1 has pseudogene status. The CDR3 is 13 residues long. This CDR3 is CASSKAREETQYF. In DNA, the CDR3 is TGTGCCAGCAGCAAAGCGCGGGAGGAGACCCAGTACTTC.

The chain recombines TRBV7-8 with TRBJ2-2; 7 bases map to TRBD2. CDR3 length: 14 amino acids. The germline CDR1 and CDR2 sequences are SGHVS and FQNEAQ. J gave up 3 bases and V 7 bases, and 5 bases lay outside the gene matches. The CDR3 DNA is TGTGCCAGCAAGCGGGGCCCGGACACCGGGGAGCTGTTTTTT. This gives the protein CASKRGPDTGELFF.

This sequence joins TRBV28 and TRBJ2-7; 8 nucleotides agree with TRBD1. J gave up 2 bases and V 2 bases, and 5 bases lay outside the gene matches. Per the germline V gene, CDR1 is MDHEN and CDR2 is SYDVKM. The CDR3 is 15 amino acids. DNA of the CDR3: TGTGCCAGCAGTTTAGCAGGGGGCAAGACCTACGAGCAGTACTTC. It yields the protein CASSLAGGKTYEQYF.